Below are 5 T cell receptor beta chains sequenced from a single sample in a study of blood T cell repertoires in COVID-19. The protocol was immunoSEQ multiplex PCR, while the TCRdb copy is restricted to in-frame clones and leaves out a portion. Of under 300,000 clones in the sample, 90% to 95% are singletons; the top ten hold 0.95% to 1.5%. Sequencing used PBMCs or T cells enriched from blood (not recorded which). The receptors come from a human donor in a cohort exposed to, infected with or recovered from COVID-19 (not recorded which). The donor label of this sample is uncertain.

The CDR3 nucleotides are TGTGCCAGCCACGGAGGAGCCACTGAAGCTTTCTTT. Translated: CASHGGATEAFF. The chain uses TRBV27 and TRBJ1-1; no reliable D call. CDR1 and CDR2 (germline): MNHEY, SMNVEV (reference sequence). The CDR3 spans 12 residues. V was clipped by 8 bases and J by 4 bases, with 11 bases between them.

The CDR3 region is CASITLGRVLPTDTEAFF. The CDR3 DNA sequence: TGTGCCAGCATCACCTTGGGCAGGGTCCTTCCCACGGACACTGAAGCTTTCTTT. V and J are TRBV21-1 and TRBJ1-1; the D call TRBD1 from the table was never checked on the DNA. TRBV21-1 is a known pseudogene. There are 18 residues in the CDR3.

The J gene is TRBJ2-2, the V gene TRBV28; tentatively, D is TRBD2 (6 bases). The germline gives CDR1 MDHEN, CDR2 SYDVKM. The CDR3 has 14 residues. V was pared by 7 bases and J by 4 bases, with 13 bases between. The CDR3 loop reads CASTRGGSTGELFF. The CDR3 DNA is TGTGCCAGCACCCGCGGAGGGAGCACCGGGGAGCTGTTTTTT.

This clone was picked up one time. The chain joins TRBV19 to TRBJ2-3; 7 bases match TRBD1. Germline V gene lookup returns CDR1 LNHDA and CDR2 SQIVND (reference sequence). The junction had 16 bases not matched to a gene; V was cut back by 7 bases and J by 0 bases. The CDR3 length is 18 residues. The CDR3 loop reads CASTPGQQYRLSTDTQYF. CDR3 coding DNA: TGTGCCAGTACCCCGGGACAGCAATACCGCCTAAGCACAGATACGCAGTATTTT.

This chain connects TRBV21-1 to TRBJ2-3; TRBD2, the D gene given by the table, was not confirmed from the DNA. TRBV21-1 is annotated as a pseudogene. This CDR3 is built from 17 residues. The CDR3 loop reads CASSKVGEGRCTDTQYF. The CDR3 nucleotides are TGTGCCAGCAGCAAAGTTGGGGAGGGGCGGTGCACAGATACGCAGTATTTT.